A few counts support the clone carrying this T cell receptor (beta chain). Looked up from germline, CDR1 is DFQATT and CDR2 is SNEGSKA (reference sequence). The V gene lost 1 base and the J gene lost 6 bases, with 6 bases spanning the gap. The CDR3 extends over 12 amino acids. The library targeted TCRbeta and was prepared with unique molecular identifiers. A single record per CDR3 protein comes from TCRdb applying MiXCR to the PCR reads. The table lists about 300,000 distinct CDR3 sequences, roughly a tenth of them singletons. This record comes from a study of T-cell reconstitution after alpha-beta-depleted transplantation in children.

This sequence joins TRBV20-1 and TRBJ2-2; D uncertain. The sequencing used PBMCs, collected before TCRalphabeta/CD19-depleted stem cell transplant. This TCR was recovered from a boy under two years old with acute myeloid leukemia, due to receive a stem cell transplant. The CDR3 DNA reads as TGCAGTGCTAGAGGGCCTTCCGGGGAGCTGTTTTTT. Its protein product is CSARGPSGELFF.